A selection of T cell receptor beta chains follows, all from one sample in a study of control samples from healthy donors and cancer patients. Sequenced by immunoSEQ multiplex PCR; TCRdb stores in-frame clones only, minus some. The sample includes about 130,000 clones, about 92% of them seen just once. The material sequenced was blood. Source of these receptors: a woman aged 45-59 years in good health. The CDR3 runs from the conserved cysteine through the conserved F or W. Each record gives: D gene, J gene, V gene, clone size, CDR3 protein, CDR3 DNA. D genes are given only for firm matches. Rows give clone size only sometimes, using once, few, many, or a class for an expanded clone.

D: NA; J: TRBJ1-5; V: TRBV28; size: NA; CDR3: CASSSGELQYQPQHF; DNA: TGTGCCAGCAGTTCGGGGGAACTACAGTATCAGCCCCAGCATTTT
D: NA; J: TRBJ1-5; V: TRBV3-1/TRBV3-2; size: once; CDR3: CASSPPGGNQPQHF; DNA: TGTGCCAGCAGCCCCCCGGGAGGCAATCAGCCCCAGCATTTT
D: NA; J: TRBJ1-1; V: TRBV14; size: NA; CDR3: CASSRGLTDRLNTEAFF; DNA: TGTGCCAGCAGCCGTGGATTAACCGACAGGTTGAACACTGAAGCTTTCTTT
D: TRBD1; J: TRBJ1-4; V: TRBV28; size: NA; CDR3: CASSWRQGAVLGEKLFF; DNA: TGTGCCAGCAGTTGGCGACAGGGGGCGGTCTTAGGAGAAAAACTGTTTTTT
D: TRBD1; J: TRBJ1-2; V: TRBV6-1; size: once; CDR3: CASSDPGQGYGYTF; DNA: TGTGCCAGCAGTGACCCGGGACAGGGGTATGGCTACACCTTC
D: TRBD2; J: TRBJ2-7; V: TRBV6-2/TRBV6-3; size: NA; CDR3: CASSWGGEAYEQYF; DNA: TGTGCCAGCAGTTGGGGGGGGGAAGCCTACGAGCAGTACTTC
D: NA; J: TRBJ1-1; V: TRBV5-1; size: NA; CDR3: CASSYGGWATEAFF; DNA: TGCGCCAGCAGCTATGGGGGGTGGGCCACTGAAGCTTTCTTT
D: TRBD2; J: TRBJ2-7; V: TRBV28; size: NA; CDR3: CARPSGRFGEQYF; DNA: TGTGCCAGACCCAGCGGGAGGTTCGGCGAGCAGTACTTC
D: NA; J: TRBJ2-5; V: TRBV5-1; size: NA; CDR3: CASSLAVGETQYF; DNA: TGCGCCAGCAGCTTGGCCGTGGGGGAGACCCAGTACTTC
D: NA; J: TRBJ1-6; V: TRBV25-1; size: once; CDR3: CASSESVLGGNSPLHF; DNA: TGTGCCAGCAGTGAATCGGTCTTGGGGGGAAATTCACCCCTCCACTTT
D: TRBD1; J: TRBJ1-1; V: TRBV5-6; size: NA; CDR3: CASSTTGAWSTEAFF; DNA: TGTGCCAGCAGCACGACAGGGGCTTGGAGCACTGAAGCTTTCTTT
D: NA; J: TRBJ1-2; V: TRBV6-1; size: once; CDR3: CASSEGVGRGYGYTF; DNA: TGTGCCAGCAGTGAAGGGGTAGGGCGGGGCTATGGCTACACCTTC
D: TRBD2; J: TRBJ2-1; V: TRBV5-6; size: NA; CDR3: CASRTRLAGGASSYNEQFF; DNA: TGTGCCAGCAGGACTAGACTAGCGGGGGGCGCTAGCTCCTACAATGAGCAGTTCTTC
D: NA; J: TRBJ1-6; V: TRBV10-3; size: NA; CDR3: CAISETVELFSPLHF; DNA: TGTGCCATCAGTGAAACCGTCGAGTTGTTTTCACCCCTCCACTTT
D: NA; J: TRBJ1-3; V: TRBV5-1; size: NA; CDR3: CASSPQVNSGNTIYF; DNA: TGCGCCAGCAGCCCCCAGGTGAACTCTGGAAACACCATATATTTT
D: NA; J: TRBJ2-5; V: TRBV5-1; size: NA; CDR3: CASSLELGESETQYF; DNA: TGCGCCAGCAGCTTGGAGCTGGGGGAATCAGAGACCCAGTACTTC
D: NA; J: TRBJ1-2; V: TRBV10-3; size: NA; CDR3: CAISESGSPSSNYGYTF; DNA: TGTGCCATCAGTGAGTCGGGCAGCCCCTCTTCTAACTATGGCTACACCTTC
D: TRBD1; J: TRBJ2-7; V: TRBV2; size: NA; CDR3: CASSLRPDNRGFGEQYF; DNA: TGTGCCAGCAGTCTAAGGCCCGACAACAGGGGGTTTGGGGAGCAGTACTTC
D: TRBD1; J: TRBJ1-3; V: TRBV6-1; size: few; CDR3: CASSERKPTGACYF; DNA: TGTGCCAGCAGTGAAAGAAAACCAACAGGGGCTTGCTATTTT
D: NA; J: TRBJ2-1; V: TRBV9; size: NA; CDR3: CASSAPKNEQFF; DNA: TGTGCCAGCAGCGCCCCCAAAAATGAGCAGTTCTTC
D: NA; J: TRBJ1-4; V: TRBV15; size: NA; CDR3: CATSRGVQSDEKLFF; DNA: TGTGCCACCAGCAGAGGGGTACAGAGTGATGAAAAACTGTTTTTT
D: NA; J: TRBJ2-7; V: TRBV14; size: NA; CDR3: CASSHHHEQYF; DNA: TGTGCCAGCAGCCACCACCACGAGCAGTACTTC
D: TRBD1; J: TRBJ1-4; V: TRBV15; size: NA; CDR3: CATNLGQGVYEKLFF; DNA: TGTGCCACCAACCTCGGACAGGGAGTTTATGAAAAACTGTTTTTT
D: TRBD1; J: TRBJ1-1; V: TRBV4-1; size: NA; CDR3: CASSNSPGQGGQRAFF; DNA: TGCGCCAGCAGCAACTCCCCGGGACAGGGCGGACAAAGAGCTTTCTTT
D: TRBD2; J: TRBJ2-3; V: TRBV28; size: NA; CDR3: CASRVFEREIGTDTQYF; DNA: TGTGCCAGCAGAGTTTTTGAGCGGGAGATCGGCACAGATACGCAGTATTTT
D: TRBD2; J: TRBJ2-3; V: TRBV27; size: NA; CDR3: CASSDGLAGRTDTQYF; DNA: TGTGCCAGCAGTGACGGACTAGCGGGCCGCACAGATACGCAGTATTTT
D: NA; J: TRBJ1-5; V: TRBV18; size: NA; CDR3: CASGDGNQPQHF; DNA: TGTGCCAGCGGGGACGGAAATCAGCCCCAGCATTTT
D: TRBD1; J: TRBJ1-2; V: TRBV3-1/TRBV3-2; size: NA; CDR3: CASSQGQSSGYTF; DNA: TGTGCCAGCAGCCAGGGACAGTCCAGCGGCTACACCTTC
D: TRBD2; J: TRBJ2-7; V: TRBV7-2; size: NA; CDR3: CASSLARTSGRGSPYEQYF; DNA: TGTGCCAGCAGCTTAGCCCGGACTAGCGGGAGAGGTTCCCCCTACGAGCAGTACTTC
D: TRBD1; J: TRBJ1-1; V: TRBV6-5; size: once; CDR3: CASSYSDRGSTEAFF; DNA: TGTGCCAGCAGTTACTCGGACAGGGGGAGCACTGAAGCTTTCTTT
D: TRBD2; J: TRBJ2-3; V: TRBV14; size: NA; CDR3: CASSQDGRGGTDTQYF; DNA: TGTGCCAGCAGCCAAGACGGGCGGGGGGGCACAGATACGCAGTATTTT
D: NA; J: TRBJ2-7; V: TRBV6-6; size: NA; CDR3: CASSYFGESSYEQYF; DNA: TGTGCCAGCAGTTATTTTGGGGAGAGCTCCTACGAGCAGTACTTC
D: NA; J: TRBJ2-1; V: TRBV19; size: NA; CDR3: CASSLHAAPYNEQFF; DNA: TGTGCCAGTAGTCTTCATGCCGCCCCATACAATGAGCAGTTCTTC
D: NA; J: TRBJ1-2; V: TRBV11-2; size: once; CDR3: CASSLKGGYTF; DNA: TGTGCCAGCAGCTTAAAGGGGGGCTACACCTTC
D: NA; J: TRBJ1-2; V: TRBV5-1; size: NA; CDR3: CASSTTGYGYTF; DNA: TGCGCCAGCAGCACGACCGGATATGGCTACACCTTC
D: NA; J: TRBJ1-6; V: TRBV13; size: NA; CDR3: CASSYGRGNSPLHF; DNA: TGTGCCAGCAGCTACGGCCGGGGTAATTCACCCCTCCACTTT
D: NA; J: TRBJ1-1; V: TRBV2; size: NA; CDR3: CASRSKTEGIPEAFF; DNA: TGTGCCAGCAGGAGCAAGACAGAGGGAATTCCTGAAGCTTTCTTT
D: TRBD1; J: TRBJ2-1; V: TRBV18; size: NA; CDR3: CASSPLPGQGRNEQFF; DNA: TGTGCCAGCTCACCCCTACCGGGACAGGGGAGGAATGAGCAGTTCTTC
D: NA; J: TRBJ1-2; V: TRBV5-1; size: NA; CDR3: CASKPGVGGIYGYTF; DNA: TGCGCCAGCAAACCGGGGGTCGGGGGGATCTATGGCTACACCTTC
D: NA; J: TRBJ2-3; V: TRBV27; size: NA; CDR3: CASSFSGGTDTQYF; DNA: TGTGCCAGCAGTTTCTCGGGGGGCACAGATACGCAGTATTTT
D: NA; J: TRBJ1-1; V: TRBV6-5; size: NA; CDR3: CASTLQGGNTEAFF; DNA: TGTGCCAGCACACTGCAAGGAGGGAACACTGAAGCTTTCTTT
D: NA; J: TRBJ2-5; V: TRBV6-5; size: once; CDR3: CASSYSGILKETQYF; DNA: TGTGCCAGCAGTTACTCTGGGATCTTAAAAGAGACCCAGTACTTC
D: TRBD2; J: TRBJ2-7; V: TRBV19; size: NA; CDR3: CASSVGSGFEQYF; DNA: TGTGCCAGTAGTGTGGGTAGCGGGTTCGAGCAGTACTTC
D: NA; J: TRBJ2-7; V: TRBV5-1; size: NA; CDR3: CASSSGGDRPYEQYF; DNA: TGCGCCAGCAGTTCTGGAGGGGACAGACCCTACGAGCAGTACTTC
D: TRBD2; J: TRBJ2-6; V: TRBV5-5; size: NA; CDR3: CASSSSGLAGLSGANVLTF; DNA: TGTGCCAGCAGCTCCTCGGGACTAGCGGGACTCTCTGGGGCCAACGTCCTGACTTTC
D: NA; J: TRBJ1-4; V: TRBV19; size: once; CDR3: CASSFSGSKKEKLFF; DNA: TGTGCCAGTAGTTTCTCCGGGAGCAAGAAAGAAAAACTGTTTTTT
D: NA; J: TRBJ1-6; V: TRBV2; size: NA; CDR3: CASSEGAVGFWPLHF; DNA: TGTGCCAGCAGTGAAGGGGCCGTGGGATTCTGGCCCCTCCACTTT
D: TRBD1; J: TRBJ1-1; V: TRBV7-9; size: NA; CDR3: CASSTTGGSNTEAFF; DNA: TGTGCCAGCAGTACAACAGGGGGCTCGAACACTGAAGCTTTCTTT
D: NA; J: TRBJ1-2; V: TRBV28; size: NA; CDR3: CASTSTANYGYTF; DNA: TGTGCCAGCACCTCGACAGCGAACTATGGCTACACCTTC
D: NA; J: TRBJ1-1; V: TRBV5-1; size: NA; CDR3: CASSHGLAGPAEAFF; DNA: TGCGCCAGCAGCCATGGATTGGCAGGGCCGGCTGAAGCTTTCTTT
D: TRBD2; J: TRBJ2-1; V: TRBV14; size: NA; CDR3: CASSQGTGRTGTSGRRSYNEQFF; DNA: TGTGCCAGCAGCCAAGGGACAGGGAGGACCGGGACTAGCGGGAGAAGGTCCTACAATGAGCAGTTCTTC
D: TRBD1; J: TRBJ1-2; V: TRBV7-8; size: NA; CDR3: CASSLERGQGRDYTF; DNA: TGTGCCAGCAGCTTAGAAAGGGGACAGGGTAGGGACTACACCTTC
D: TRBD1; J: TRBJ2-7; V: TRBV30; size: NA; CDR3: CAWLSGTGGYEQYF; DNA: TGTGCCTGGCTGTCGGGGACAGGGGGTTACGAGCAGTACTTC
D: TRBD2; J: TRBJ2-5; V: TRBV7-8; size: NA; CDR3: CASSHGLAGAGGETQYF; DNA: TGTGCCAGCAGCCACGGACTAGCGGGGGCCGGGGGAGAGACCCAGTACTTC
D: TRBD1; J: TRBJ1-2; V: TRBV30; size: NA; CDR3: CAWRGQGAPNYGYTF; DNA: TGTGCCTGGAGGGGGCAGGGGGCGCCGAACTATGGCTACACCTTC
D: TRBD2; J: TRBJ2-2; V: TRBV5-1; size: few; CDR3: CASSLAPSSGLRELFF; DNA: TGCGCCAGCAGCTTGGCCCCCTCTAGCGGCCTCCGGGAGCTGTTTTTT
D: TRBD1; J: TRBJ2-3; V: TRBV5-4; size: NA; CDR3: CASSFDGTGGADTQYF; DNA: TGTGCCAGCAGCTTTGACGGGACAGGGGGCGCAGATACGCAGTATTTT